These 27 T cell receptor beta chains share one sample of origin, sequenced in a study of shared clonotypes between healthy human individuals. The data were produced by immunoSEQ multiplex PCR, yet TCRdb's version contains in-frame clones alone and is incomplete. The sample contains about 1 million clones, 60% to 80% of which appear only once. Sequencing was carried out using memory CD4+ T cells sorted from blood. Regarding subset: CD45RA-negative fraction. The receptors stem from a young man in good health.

CDR3 nucleotides: TGTGCCAGCAGTTTATTAGACCCCAGGGCCCAGTACTTC. This sequence encodes CASSLLDPRAQYF. The rearrangement joins TRBV28 to TRBJ2-5; D is possibly TRBD1 (5 bases). V was cut by 1 base and J by 9 bases, with 12 bases left in between. This CDR3 is 13 amino acids long. CDR1 is MDHEN and CDR2 is SYDVKM in the germline V gene.

CDR3 in DNA: TGTGCCAGCAGCCCGCATGGAAGGGTTGGCACCGGGGAGCTGTTTTTT. Its protein product is CASSPHGRVGTGELFF. The chain recombines TRBV11-2 with TRBJ2-2, with no clear D. Germline V gene lookup returns CDR1 SGHAT and CDR2 FQNNGV. V lost 5 bases, J lost 4 bases, and 17 bases lay in between. The CDR3 consists of 16 residues.

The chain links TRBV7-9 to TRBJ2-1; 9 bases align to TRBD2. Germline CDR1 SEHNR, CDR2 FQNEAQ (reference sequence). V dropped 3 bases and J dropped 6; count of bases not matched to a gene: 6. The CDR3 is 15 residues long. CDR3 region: CASSLLAGVGNEQFF. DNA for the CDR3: TGTGCCAGCAGCTTGTTAGCGGGAGTGGGCAATGAGCAGTTCTTC.

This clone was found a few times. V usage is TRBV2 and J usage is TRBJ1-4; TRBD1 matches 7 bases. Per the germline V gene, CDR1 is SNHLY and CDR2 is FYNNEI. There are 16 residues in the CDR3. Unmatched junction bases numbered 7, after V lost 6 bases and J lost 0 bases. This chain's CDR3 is CASSQNQGATNEKLFF. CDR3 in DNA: TGTGCCAGCAGCCAAAACCAGGGGGCAACTAATGAAAAACTGTTTTTT.

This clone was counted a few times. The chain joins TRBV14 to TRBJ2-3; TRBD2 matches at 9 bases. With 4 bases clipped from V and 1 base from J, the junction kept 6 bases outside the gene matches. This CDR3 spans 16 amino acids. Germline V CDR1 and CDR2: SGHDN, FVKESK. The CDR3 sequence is CASSLRSGSRTDTQYF. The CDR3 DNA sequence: TGTGCCAGCAGCCTCCGTAGCGGGAGTCGCACAGATACGCAGTATTTT.

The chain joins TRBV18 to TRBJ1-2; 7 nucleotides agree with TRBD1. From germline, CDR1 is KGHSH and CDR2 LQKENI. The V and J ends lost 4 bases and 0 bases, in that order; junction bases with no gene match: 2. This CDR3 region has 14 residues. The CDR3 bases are TGTGCCAGCTCACAGACAGGGACTAACTATGGCTACACCTTC. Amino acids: CASSQTGTNYGYTF.

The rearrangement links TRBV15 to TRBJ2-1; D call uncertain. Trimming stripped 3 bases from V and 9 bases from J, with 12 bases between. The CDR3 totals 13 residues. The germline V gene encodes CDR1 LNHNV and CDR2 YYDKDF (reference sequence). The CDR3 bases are TGTGCCACCAGCAGGGCTCCAAGCCGTGAGCAGTTCTTC. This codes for CATSRAPSREQFF.

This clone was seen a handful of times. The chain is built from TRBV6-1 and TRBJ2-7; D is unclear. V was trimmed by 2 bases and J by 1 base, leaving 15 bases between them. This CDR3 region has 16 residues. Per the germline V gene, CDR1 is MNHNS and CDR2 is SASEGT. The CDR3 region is CASSEFPGSLSYEQYF. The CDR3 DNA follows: TGTGCCAGCAGTGAATTCCCCGGGTCCCTATCCTACGAGCAGTACTTC.

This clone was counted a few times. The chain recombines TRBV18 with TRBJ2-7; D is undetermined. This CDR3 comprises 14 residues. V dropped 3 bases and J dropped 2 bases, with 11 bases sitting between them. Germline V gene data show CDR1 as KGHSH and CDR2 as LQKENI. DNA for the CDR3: TGTGCCAGCTCACCTTCCGACGGACCCTACGAGCAGTACTTC. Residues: CASSPSDGPYEQYF.

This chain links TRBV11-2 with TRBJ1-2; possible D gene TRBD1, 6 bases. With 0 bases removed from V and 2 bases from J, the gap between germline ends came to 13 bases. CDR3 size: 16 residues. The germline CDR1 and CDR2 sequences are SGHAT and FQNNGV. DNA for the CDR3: TGTGCCAGCAGCTTAGATGGCGGGGGCGCAAACTATGGCTACACCTTC. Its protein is CASSLDGGGANYGYTF.

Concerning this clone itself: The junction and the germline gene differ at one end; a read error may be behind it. As DNA, the CDR3 is TGTGCCAGCAGCCCTATGCAGGGGTCGCCCTTCTTC. Translating gives CASSPMQGSPFF. J is TRBJ1-2 and V is TRBV27, with a tentative D call TRBD1 (6 bases). The CDR3 runs 12 residues. CDR1 and CDR2 (germline): MNHEY, SMNVEV (reference sequence).

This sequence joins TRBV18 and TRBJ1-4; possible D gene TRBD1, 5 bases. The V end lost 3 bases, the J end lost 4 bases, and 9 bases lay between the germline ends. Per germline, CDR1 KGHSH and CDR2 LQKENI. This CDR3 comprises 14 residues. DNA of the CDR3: TGTGCCAGCTCACCCGGACACGATAATGAAAAACTGTTTTTT. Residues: CASSPGHDNEKLFF.

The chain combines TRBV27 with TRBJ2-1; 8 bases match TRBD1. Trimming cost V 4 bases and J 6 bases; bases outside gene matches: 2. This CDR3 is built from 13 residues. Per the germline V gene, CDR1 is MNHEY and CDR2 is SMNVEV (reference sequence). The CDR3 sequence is CASSSGQVNEQFF. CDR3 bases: TGTGCCAGCAGTTCGGGACAGGTCAATGAGCAGTTCTTC.

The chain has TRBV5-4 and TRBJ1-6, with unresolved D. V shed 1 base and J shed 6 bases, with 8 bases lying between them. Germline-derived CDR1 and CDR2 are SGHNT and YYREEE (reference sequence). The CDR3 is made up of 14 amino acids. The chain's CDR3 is CASSLSWGNSPLHF. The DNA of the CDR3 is TGTGCCAGCAGCTTGTCGTGGGGTAATTCACCCCTCCACTTT.

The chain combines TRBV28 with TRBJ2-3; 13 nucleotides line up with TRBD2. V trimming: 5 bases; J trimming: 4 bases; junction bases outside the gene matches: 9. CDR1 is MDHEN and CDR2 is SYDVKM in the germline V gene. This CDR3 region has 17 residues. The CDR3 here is CASSPWTSGGRADTQYF. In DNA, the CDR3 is TGTGCCAGCAGTCCATGGACTAGCGGGGGTAGGGCAGATACGCAGTATTTT.

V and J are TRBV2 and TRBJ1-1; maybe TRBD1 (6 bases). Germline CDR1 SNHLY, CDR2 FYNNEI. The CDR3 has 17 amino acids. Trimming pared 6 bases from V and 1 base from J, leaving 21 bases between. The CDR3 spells CASSSTGSWGSNTEAFF. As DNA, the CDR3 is TGTGCCAGCAGCTCAACAGGGTCGTGGGGTTCGAACACTGAAGCTTTCTTT.

The CDR3 sequence is CASSYSTGAGQPQHF. In DNA form, the CDR3 reads TGTGCCAGCAGTTACTCGACAGGGGCGGGTCAGCCCCAGCATTTT. The genes are TRBV6-5 and TRBJ1-5; 8 positions agree with TRBD1. Germline V gene sequence: CDR1 MNHEY, CDR2 SVGAGI. This CDR3 contains 15 residues. V gave up 0 bases and J gave up 6 bases; unmatched junction bases: 4.

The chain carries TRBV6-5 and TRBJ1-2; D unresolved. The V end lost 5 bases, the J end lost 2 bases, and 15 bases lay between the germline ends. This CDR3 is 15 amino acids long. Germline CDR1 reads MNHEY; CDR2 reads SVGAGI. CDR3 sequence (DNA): TGTGCCAGCAGTCGCTCGGGGTTCGTAAACTATGGCTACACCTTC. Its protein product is CASSRSGFVNYGYTF.

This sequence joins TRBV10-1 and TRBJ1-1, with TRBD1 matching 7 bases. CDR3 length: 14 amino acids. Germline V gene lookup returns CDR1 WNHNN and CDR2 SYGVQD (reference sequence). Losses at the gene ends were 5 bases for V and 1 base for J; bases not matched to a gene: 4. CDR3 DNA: TGCGCCAGCAGTCCCAACAGGGGGAACACTGAAGCTTTCTTT. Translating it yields CASSPNRGNTEAFF.

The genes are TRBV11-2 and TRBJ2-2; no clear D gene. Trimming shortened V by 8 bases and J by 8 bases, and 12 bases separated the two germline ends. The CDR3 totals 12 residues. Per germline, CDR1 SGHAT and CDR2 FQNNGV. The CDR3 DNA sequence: TGTGCCAGCGCCTCCGGTCTGGGGGAGCTGTTTTTT. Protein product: CASASGLGELFF.

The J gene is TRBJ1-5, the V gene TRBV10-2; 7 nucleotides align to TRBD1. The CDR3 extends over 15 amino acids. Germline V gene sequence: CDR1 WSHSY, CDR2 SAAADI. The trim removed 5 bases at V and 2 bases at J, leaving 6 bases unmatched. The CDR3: CASSQGEGGNQPQHF. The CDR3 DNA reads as TGCGCCAGCAGTCAGGGGGAGGGAGGCAATCAGCCCCAGCATTTT.

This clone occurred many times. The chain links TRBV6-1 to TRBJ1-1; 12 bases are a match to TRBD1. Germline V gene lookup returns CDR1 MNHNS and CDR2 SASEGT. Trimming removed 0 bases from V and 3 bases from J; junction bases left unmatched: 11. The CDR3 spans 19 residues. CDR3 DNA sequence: TGTGCCAGCAGTGAAGCGCTGAAGGGGACAGGGGGCGAGGACACTGAAGCTTTCTTT. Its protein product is CASSEALKGTGGEDTEAFF.

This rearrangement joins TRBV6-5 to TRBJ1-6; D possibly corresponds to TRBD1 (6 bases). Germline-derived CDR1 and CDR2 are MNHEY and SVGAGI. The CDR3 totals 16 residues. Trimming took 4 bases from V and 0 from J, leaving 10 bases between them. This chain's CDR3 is CASSSQGNSYNSPLHF. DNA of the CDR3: TGTGCCAGCAGTTCGCAGGGGAACTCCTATAATTCACCCCTCCACTTT.

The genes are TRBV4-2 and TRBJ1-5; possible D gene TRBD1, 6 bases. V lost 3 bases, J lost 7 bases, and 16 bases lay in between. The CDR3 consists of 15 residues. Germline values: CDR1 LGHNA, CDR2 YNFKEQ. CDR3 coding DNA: TGTGCCAGCAGCCAGGAAACAGGGCCAGGGCAGCCCCAGCATTTT. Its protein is CASSQETGPGQPQHF.

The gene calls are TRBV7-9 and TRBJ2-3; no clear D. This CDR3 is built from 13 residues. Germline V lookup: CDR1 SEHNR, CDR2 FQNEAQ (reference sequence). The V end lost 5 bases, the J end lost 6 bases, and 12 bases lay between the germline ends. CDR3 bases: TGTGCCAGCAGCGTCTCCTACTGGGATACGCAGTATTTT. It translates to CASSVSYWDTQYF.

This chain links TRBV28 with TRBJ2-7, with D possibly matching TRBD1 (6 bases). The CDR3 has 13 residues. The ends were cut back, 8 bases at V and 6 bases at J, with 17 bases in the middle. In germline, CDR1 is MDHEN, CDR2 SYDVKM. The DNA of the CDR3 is TGTGCCAGCGTCCGTCCAGGGGCGCTCGAGCAGTACTTC. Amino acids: CASVRPGALEQYF.

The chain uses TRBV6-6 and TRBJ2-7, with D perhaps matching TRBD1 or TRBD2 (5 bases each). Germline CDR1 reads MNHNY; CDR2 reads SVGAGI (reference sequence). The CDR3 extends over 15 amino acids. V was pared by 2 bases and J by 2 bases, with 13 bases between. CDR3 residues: CASSYRGRDPYEQYF. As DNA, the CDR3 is TGTGCCAGCAGTTACAGGGGCAGGGACCCCTACGAGCAGTACTTC.